This T cell receptor (beta chain) originates from a study of response to subunit inactivated influenza vaccine. Overall study results and limits: New T cells are recruited in small numbers by each seasonal influenza vaccination, according to the authors' suggestion.

The CDR3 totals 15 residues. Germline V lookup: CDR1 SGHKS, CDR2 YYEKEE (reference sequence). V was clipped by 3 bases and J by 0 bases, with 12 bases between them. TCRdb re-analysed the RT-PCR reads in MiXCR, keeping a single row per CDR3 protein. Here the sample spans around 580,000 distinct CDR3 sequences, 11% to 15% being singletons. Regarding this clonotype: Its specificity is unknown.

The sequences come from PBMCs from blood, collected less than 13 days after vaccination. The chain has TRBV5-5 and TRBJ1-1; D unclear. The receptor comes from a man aged 50 to 59 who received an inactivated influenza vaccine. The CDR3 sequence: CASSSGYSMNTEAFF. The DNA for the CDR3 is TGTGCCAGCAGCTCGGGGTACAGCATGAACACTGAAGCTTTCTTT.